This T cell receptor (beta chain) was captured by sequencing in a study of early T cells in non-severe SARS-CoV-2 infection. In this sample, this clonotype turned up a few times. Its antigen remains unidentified. In the library, individual cDNA molecules carried attached unique molecular identifiers. TCRdb re-called the 5' RACE reads through MiXCR, storing one row per CDR3 protein. This table holds 40,000 to 55,000 distinct CDR3 sequences, about 12% found once. Overall study findings and caveats: VDJdb matching, biased toward anti-spike CD8 responses, missed private and CD4 specificities.

The CDR3 covers 15 residues. Germline assignment: CDR1 SQVTM and CDR2 ANQGSEA. Unmatched junction bases numbered 6, after V lost 2 bases and J lost 6 bases. Sequencing was carried out using whole blood. The receptor's source is an adult who was a healthcare worker with PCR-confirmed SARS-CoV-2 infection or an uninfected control (not recorded which). The chain couples TRBV29-1 to TRBJ2-4; 11 bases line up with TRBD2. The CDR3 sequence: CSVESQGTSGNIQYF. In DNA form, the CDR3 reads TGCAGCGTTGAAAGCCAGGGGACTAGCGGAAACATTCAGTACTTC.